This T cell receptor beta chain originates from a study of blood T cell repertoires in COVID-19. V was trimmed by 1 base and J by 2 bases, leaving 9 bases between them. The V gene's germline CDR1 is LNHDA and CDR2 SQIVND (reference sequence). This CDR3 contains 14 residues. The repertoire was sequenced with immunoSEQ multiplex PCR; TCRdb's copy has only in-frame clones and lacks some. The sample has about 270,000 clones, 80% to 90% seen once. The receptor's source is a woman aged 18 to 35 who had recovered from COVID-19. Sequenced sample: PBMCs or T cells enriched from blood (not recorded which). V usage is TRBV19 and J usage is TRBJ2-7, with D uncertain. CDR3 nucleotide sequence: TGTGCCAGTAGTATAGCCCAGAGGACCTACGAGCAGTACTTC. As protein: CASSIAQRTYEQYF. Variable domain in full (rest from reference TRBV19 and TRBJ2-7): DGGITQSPKYLFRKEGQNVTLSCEQNLNHDAMYWYRQDPGQGLRLIYYSQIVNDFQKGDIAEGYSVSREKKESFPLTVTSAQKNPTAFYLCASSIAQRTYEQYFGPGTRLTVT.